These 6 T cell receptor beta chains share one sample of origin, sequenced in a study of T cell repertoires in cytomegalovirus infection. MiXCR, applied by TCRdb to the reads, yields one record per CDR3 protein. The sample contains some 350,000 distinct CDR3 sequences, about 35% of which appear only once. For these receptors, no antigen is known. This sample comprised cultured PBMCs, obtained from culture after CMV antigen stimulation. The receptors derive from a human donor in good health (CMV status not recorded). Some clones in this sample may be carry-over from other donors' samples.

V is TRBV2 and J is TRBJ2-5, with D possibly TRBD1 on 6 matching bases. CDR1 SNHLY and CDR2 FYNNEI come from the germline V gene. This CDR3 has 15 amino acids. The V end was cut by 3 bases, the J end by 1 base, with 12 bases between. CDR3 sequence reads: CASSDWGQSQETQYF. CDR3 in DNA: TGTGCCAGCAGTGACTGGGGGCAGTCCCAAGAGACCCAGTACTTC.

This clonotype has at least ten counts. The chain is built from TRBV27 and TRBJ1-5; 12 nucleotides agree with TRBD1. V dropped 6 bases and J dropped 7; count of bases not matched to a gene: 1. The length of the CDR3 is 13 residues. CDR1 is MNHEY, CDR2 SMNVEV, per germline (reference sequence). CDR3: CASRGTGGQPQHF. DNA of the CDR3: TGTGCCAGCAGAGGGACAGGGGGCCAGCCCCAGCATTTT.

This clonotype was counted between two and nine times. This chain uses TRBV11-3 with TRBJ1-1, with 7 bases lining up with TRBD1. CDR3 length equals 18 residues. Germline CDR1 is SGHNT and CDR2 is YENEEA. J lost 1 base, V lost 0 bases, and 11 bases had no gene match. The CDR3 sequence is CASSLDQGGTARNTEAFF. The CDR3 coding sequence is TGTGCCAGCAGCTTAGACCAGGGAGGGACAGCCAGGAACACTGAAGCTTTCTTT.

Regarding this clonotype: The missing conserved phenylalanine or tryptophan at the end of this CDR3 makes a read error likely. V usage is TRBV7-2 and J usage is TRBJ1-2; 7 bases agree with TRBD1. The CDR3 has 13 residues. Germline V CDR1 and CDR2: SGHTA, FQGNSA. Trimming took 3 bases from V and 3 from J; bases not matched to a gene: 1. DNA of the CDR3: TGTGCCAGCAGCTTCGACAGGGACTATGGCTACACCTTA. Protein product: CASSFDRDYGYTL.

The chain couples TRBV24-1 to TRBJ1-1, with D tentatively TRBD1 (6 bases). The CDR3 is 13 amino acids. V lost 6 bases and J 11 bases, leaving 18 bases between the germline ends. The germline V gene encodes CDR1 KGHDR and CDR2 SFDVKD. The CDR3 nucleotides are TGTGCCACCAGTCCAGGGGCGGGGATGGGTGCTTTCTTT. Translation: CATSPGAGMGAFF.

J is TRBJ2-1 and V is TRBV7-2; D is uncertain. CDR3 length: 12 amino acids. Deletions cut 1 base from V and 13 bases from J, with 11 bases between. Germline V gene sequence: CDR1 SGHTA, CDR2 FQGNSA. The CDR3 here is CASSLGFRIQFF. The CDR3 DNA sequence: TGTGCCAGCAGCTTAGGATTCCGAATTCAGTTCTTC.